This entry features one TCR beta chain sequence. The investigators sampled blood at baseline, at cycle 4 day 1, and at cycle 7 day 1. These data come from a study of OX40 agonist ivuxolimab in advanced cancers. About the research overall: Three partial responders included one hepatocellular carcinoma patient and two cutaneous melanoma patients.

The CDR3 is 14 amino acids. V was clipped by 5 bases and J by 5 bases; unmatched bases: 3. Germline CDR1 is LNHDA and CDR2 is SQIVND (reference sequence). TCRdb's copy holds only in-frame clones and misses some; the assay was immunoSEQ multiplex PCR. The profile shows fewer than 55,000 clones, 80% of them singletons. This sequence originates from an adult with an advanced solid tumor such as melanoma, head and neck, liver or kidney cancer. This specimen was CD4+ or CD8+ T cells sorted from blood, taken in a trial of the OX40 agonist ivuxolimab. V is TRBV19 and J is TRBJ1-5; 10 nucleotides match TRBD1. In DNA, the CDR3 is TGTGCCAGTAGTCCCGGGACAGGGGATCAGCCCCAGCATTTT. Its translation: CASSPGTGDQPQHF.